This entry concerns a single TCR beta chain. Antigen specificity is unknown. The sample is drawn from a study of beta chain features in type 1 diabetes. Study information: Comparable age, gender and cell yields were observed in patients relative to healthy donors. Study-wide points: cDNA-based sequencing might over-represent cells highly expressing TCR. Diminished insertions and augmented deletions at VDJ junctions characterized type 1 diabetes patients. Moderate but significant shortening of TCRB CDR3s was recorded in all four CD4+ subsets from Type 1 diabetes patients.

Cells sorted by CD45RO/CCR7/CD25/CD127/CD95/CD27 comprised CD4+ naive, central memory, regulatory and stem cell-like memory cells. Reverse transcription of all isolated RNA meant that expressed TCRB transcripts were sequenced. Clones were read by immunoSEQ multiplex PCR, and TCRdb kept only the in-frame ones, dropping some. The sample has a few hundred thousand clones, approximately 15% seen once; the top ten hold 0.015% to 0.02%. This receptor was taken from a man aged 30-40 years with type 1 diabetes. Sequencing was performed on naive CD4+ T cells from blood.

The CDR3 spells CASSLAGQATYEQYF. The CDR3 nucleotides read TGTGCCAGCAGCTTAGCAGGACAGGCAACCTACGAGCAGTACTTC. The chain employs TRBV7-9 and TRBJ2-7, with 7 bases identical to TRBD1. V lost 0 bases, J lost 2 bases, and 4 bases stayed unmatched. Germline V CDR1 and CDR2: SEHNR, FQNEAQ (reference sequence). The CDR3 has 15 residues.